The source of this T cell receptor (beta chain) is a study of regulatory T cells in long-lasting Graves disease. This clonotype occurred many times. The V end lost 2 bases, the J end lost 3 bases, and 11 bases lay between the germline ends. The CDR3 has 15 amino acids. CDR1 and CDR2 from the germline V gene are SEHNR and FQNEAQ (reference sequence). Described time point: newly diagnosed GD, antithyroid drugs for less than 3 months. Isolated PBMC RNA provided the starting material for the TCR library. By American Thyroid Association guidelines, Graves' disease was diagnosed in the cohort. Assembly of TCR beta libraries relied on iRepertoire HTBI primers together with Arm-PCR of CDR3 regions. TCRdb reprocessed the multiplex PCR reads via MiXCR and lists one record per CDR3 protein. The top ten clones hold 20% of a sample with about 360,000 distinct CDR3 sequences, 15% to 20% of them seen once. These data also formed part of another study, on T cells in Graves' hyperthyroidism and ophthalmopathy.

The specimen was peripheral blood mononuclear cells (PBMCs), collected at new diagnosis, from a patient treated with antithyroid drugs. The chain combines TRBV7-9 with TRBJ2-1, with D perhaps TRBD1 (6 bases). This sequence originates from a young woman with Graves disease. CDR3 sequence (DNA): TGTGCCAGCAGCTTATGGGGGCCAGACTACAATGAGCAGTTCTTC. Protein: CASSLWGPDYNEQFF.